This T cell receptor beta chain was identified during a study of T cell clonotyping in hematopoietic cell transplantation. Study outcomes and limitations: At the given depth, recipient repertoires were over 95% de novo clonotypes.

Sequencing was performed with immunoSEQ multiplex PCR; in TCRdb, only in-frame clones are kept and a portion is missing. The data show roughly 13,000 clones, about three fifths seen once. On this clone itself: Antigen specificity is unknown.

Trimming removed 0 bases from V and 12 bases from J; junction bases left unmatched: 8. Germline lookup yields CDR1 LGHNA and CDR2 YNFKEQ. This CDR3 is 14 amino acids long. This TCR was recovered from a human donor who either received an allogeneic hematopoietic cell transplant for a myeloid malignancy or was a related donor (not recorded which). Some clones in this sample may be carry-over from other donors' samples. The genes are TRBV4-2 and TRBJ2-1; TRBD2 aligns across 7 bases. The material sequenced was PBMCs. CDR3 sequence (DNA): TGTGCCAGCAGCCAAGAGTCGGACGGGGGGTGGCAGTTCTTC. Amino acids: CASSQESDGGWQFF.